The sequence of this T cell receptor beta chain was determined in a study of T cells in Graves' hyperthyroidism and ophthalmopathy. From germline, CDR1 is SQVTM and CDR2 ANQGSEA. The V gene lost 0 bases and the J gene lost 4 bases, with 12 bases spanning the gap. The CDR3 runs 14 residues. Newly diagnosed hyperthyroidism patients aged 18 to 65 years had disease lasting under 2 months. TCR beta CDR3 regions were amplified from RNA transcripts. Using the HTBI primer set, a first-round RT-PCR was run on the TCR CDR3. From the multiplex PCR reads, TCRdb called clonotypes with MiXCR, one entry per CDR3 protein. Among about 500,000 distinct CDR3 sequences listed, around 17% were seen once. Findings and limits, study-wide: Separation of ophthalmopathy from stable hyperthyroidism was achieved by a 13 V-J model.

As to this clonotype: What it recognizes is unknown.

The J gene is TRBJ2-5, the V gene TRBV29-1; D assignment may be TRBD1 or TRBD2 (5 bases each). The specimen sequenced was blood. This sequence originates from a woman aged 18-29 years with Graves' hyperthyroidism. The CDR3 nucleotides read TGCAGCGTTGAAGACCGAGGGGTAACAGAGACCCAGTACTTC. As protein: CSVEDRGVTETQYF.